This is a list of T cell receptor beta chains from one sample in a study of OX40 agonist ivuxolimab in advanced cancers. Measured with immunoSEQ multiplex PCR; TCRdb has only the in-frame clones, and not every one. The sample has around 110,000 clones, just over 90% seen once. The input for sequencing was CD4+ or CD8+ T cells sorted from blood, taken in a trial of the OX40 agonist ivuxolimab. Source of these receptors: an adult with an advanced solid tumor such as melanoma, head and neck, liver or kidney cancer. Each CDR3 is given with its conserved first and last residue. Fields, in order: clone size, D gene, V gene, J gene, CDR3 protein, CDR3 DNA. D genes are given only for firm matches. Rows may omit the clone size; those that give it use once, few, many or a size class.

>NA|NA|TRBV7-6|TRBJ1-3
CASRPQPGVLSGNTIYF
TGTGCCAGCAGGCCCCAGCCCGGGGTGCTCTCTGGAAACACCATATATTTT
>once|NA|TRBV5-8|TRBJ1-2
CASSLGLAGEYDGYTF
TGTGCCAGCAGCCTAGGTCTAGCTGGGGAATATGATGGCTACACCTTC
>few|TRBD1|TRBV2|TRBJ2-7
CASSGTGQYEQYF
TGTGCCAGCAGTGGGACAGGGCAGTACGAGCAGTACTTC
>NA|NA|TRBV5-1|TRBJ1-1
CASSLKALNTEAFF
TGCGCCAGCAGCTTGAAGGCCTTGAACACTGAAGCTTTCTTT
>NA|TRBD2|TRBV10-3|TRBJ2-1
CATTPGLENNEQFF
TGTGCCACCACACCGGGACTAGAGAACAATGAGCAGTTCTTC
>once|NA|TRBV10-3|TRBJ2-5
CAISGRGVETQYF
TGTGCCATCAGTGGAAGGGGGGTGGAGACCCAGTACTTC
>NA|NA|TRBV19|TRBJ1-2
CATEDSPANYGYTF
TGTGCCACCGAAGACAGTCCAGCTAACTATGGCTACACCTTC
>NA|NA|TRBV7-6|TRBJ2-3
CASSPQGDTQYF
TGTGCCAGCAGCCCCCAGGGTGATACGCAGTATTTT
>NA|NA|TRBV9|TRBJ2-1
CASTTDGRASYNEQFF
TGTGCCAGCACCACGGACGGCCGGGCCTCCTACAATGAGCAGTTCTTC
>NA|NA|TRBV4-3|TRBJ2-2
CASSQERVPGELFF
TGCGCCAGCAGCCAAGAAAGAGTTCCCGGGGAGCTGTTTTTT
>NA|NA|TRBV11-2|TRBJ1-1
CASSLVQNTEAFF
TGTGCCAGCAGCTTAGTCCAGAACACTGAAGCTTTCTTT
>NA|TRBD1|TRBV11-2|TRBJ1-2
CASSSWTGLYDGYTF
TGTGCCAGCAGCTCCTGGACAGGGCTTTACGATGGCTACACCTTC
>few|NA|TRBV7-3|TRBJ2-5
CASSSPPKETQYF
TGTGCCAGCAGCTCCCCGCCGAAAGAGACCCAGTACTTC
>NA|NA|TRBV11-2|TRBJ1-1
CASSLVQRAEAFF
TGTGCCAGCAGCTTAGTGCAACGAGCTGAAGCTTTCTTT
>NA|NA|TRBV18|TRBJ1-4
CASSPPQGTNEKLFF
TGTGCCAGCTCACCACCACAGGGAACTAATGAAAAACTGTTTTTT
>NA|TRBD2|TRBV5-1|TRBJ2-3
CASSVPSGLVDTQYF
TGCGCCAGCAGCGTCCCTAGCGGGCTCGTGGATACGCAGTATTTT
>NA|NA|TRBV11-2|TRBJ2-2
CASKLGTGELFF
TGTGCCAGCAAACTCGGCACCGGGGAGCTGTTTTTT
>NA|NA|TRBV4-1|TRBJ1-5
CASSQEPGLNQPQHF
TGCGCCAGCAGCCAAGAGCCGGGGCTGAATCAGCCCCAGCATTTT
>NA|TRBD1|TRBV6-5|TRBJ1-4
CASSRQGIWEKLFF
TGTGCCAGCAGTAGACAGGGGATTTGGGAAAAACTGTTTTTT
>NA|NA|TRBV10-1|TRBJ2-3
CASRPGSETDTQYF
TGCGCCAGCAGGCCCGGGAGTGAGACAGATACGCAGTATTTT
>NA|TRBD2|TRBV5-1|TRBJ2-7
CASSSSTILAVGWEQYF
TGCGCCAGCAGCTCCTCCACGATACTAGCGGTGGGGTGGGAGCAGTACTTC
>NA|NA|TRBV7-2|TRBJ2-1
CASTQGGNEQFF
TGTGCCAGCACCCAGGGGGGCAATGAGCAGTTCTTC
>NA|TRBD2|TRBV6-5|TRBJ2-7
CASSYRLAASYEQYF
TGTGCCAGCAGTTACCGACTAGCGGCCTCCTACGAGCAGTACTTC
>NA|NA|TRBV19|TRBJ2-7
CASSRSQPAYEQYF
TGTGCCAGTAGCCGCTCACAGCCCGCCTACGAGCAGTACTTC
>NA|TRBD2|TRBV28|TRBJ2-2
CASSLRPGTRDGELFF
TGTGCCAGCAGTTTACGTCCCGGGACTAGAGACGGGGAGCTGTTTTTT
>NA|NA|TRBV7-2|TRBJ2-3
CASSPENTQYF
TGTGCCAGCAGCCCAGAGAATACGCAGTATTTT
>NA|NA|TRBV10-1|TRBJ2-7
CASSDHRDYEQYF
TGCGCCAGCAGTGATCACCGGGATTACGAGCAGTACTTC
>NA|NA|TRBV5-3|TRBJ2-2
CARKVAGPGELFF
TGTGCCAGGAAGGTAGCTGGTCCGGGGGAGCTGTTTTTT
>NA|NA|TRBV6-7|TRBJ1-6
CASSCPGGPSGIYNSPLHF
TGTGCCAGCAGTTGCCCGGGGGGGCCGTCGGGGATCTATAATTCACCCCTCCACTTT
>NA|NA|TRBV11-2|TRBJ2-3
CASTATDLTDTQYF
TGTGCCAGCACTGCTACGGACCTCACAGATACGCAGTATTTT
>NA|NA|TRBV29-1|TRBJ2-3
CSAWTAGTDTQYF
TGCAGCGCCTGGACGGCCGGAACAGATACGCAGTATTTT
>NA|NA|TRBV6-5|TRBJ1-1
CASSYRGRHEAFF
TGTGCCAGCAGTTATCGGGGACGCCATGAAGCTTTCTTT
>NA|NA|TRBV14|TRBJ1-6
CASSHTEASPLHF
TGTGCCAGCAGCCACACCGAAGCCTCACCCCTCCACTTT
>NA|NA|TRBV12-5|TRBJ2-7
CASGLNRGGFGEQYF
TGTGCTAGTGGTTTGAACCGCGGCGGTTTTGGCGAGCAGTACTTC
>NA|TRBD1|TRBV5-1|TRBJ2-7
CASSLGQGSGEQYF
TGCGCCAGCAGCTTGGGACAGGGGAGTGGCGAGCAGTACTTC
>NA|NA|TRBV28|TRBJ1-1
CASSPRLLNTEAFF
TGTGCCAGCAGTCCGCGGTTGCTCAACACTGAAGCTTTCTTT
>NA|NA|TRBV4-2|TRBJ1-5
CASSQESQRAQQPQHF
TGTGCCAGCAGCCAAGAGAGCCAGAGGGCACAGCAGCCCCAGCATTTT
>NA|NA|TRBV6-1|TRBJ2-7
CASGGAETYEQYF
TGTGCCAGCGGGGGCGCAGAAACCTACGAGCAGTACTTC
>once|NA|TRBV5-6|TRBJ2-1
CASSLGNEQFF
TGTGCCAGCAGTCTTGGCAATGAGCAGTTCTTC
>NA|NA|TRBV6-5|TRBJ2-3
CASSYKGQMTDTQYF
TGTGCCAGCAGTTATAAAGGGCAGATGACAGATACGCAGTATTTT
>NA|TRBD2|TRBV19|TRBJ2-5
CASSPVASGGETQYF
TGTGCCAGTAGTCCTGTGGCTAGCGGGGGAGAGACCCAGTACTTC
>NA|NA|TRBV30|TRBJ1-2
CAWSVGSGANYGYTF
TGTGCCTGGAGTGTGGGGTCAGGAGCTAACTATGGCTACACCTTC
>NA|TRBD1|TRBV19|TRBJ1-1
CASSIALGTGEAFF
TGTGCCAGTAGTATCGCGTTGGGGACAGGAGAAGCTTTCTTT
>NA|NA|TRBV6-4|TRBJ1-5
CASSAGQNQPQHF
TGTGCCAGCAGTGCAGGGCAGAATCAGCCCCAGCATTTT
>NA|NA|TRBV6-5|TRBJ1-1
CASSYRRVMNTEAFF
TGTGCCAGCAGTTATCGACGGGTCATGAACACTGAAGCTTTCTTT
>NA|TRBD2|TRBV7-2|TRBJ2-3
CASSFTSGDTDTQYF
TGTGCCAGCAGCTTCACTAGCGGGGACACAGATACGCAGTATTTT
>once|NA|TRBV9|TRBJ2-2
CASSVRTVPNTGELFF
TGTGCCAGCAGCGTCAGGACAGTACCGAACACCGGGGAGCTGTTTTTT
>once|TRBD1|TRBV12-5|TRBJ2-3
CASGLTGGTDTQYF
TGTGCTAGTGGTTTAACAGGGGGTACAGATACGCAGTATTTT
>NA|NA|TRBV27|TRBJ1-1
CASSLRSLNTEAFF
TGTGCCAGCAGTTTGAGATCCTTGAACACTGAAGCTTTCTTT
>NA|NA|TRBV5-5|TRBJ2-1
CASSGGTPYNEQFF
TGTGCCAGCAGCGGGGGGACTCCATACAATGAGCAGTTCTTC
>NA|TRBD1|TRBV19|TRBJ1-6
CATQPGQGGSPLHF
TGTGCCACCCAGCCGGGACAGGGTGGTTCACCCCTCCACTTT
>NA|NA|TRBV2|TRBJ1-6
CASSGDRRNSPLHF
TGTGCCAGCAGTGGGGACCGACGGAATTCACCCCTCCACTTT
>NA|NA|TRBV7-6|TRBJ2-7
CASSLTGRMAYEQYF
TGTGCCAGCAGCTTAACAGGGCGGATGGCCTACGAGCAGTACTTC
>NA|NA|TRBV28|TRBJ1-6
CASSPRSSNSPLHF
TGTGCCAGCAGTCCCCGGTCCAGTAATTCACCCCTCCACTTT
>NA|NA|TRBV5-1|TRBJ1-3
CASSLPRREGGPGNTIYF
TGCGCCAGCAGCTTGCCCCGTCGGGAGGGCGGGCCTGGAAACACCATATATTTT